The 25 T cell receptor beta chains below come from one sample, sequenced in a study of spatial heterogeneity in lung cancer. MiXCR, applied by TCRdb to the 5' RACE reads, yields one record per CDR3 protein. This sample has about 52,000 distinct CDR3 sequences, with 6% to 8.5% found just once. Noted time point: blood at routine non-recurrence follow-up after resection. The authors sequenced whole RNA from tumor, nontumor lung or frozen PBMC without sorting. Specimen: PBMCs, collected at follow-up. The receptors were gathered from a female donor with early-stage non-small cell lung cancer.

This clonotype was detected many times. The gene calls are TRBV4-1 and TRBJ2-7; 7 positions match TRBD1. The J segment lost 3 bases and the V segment lost 6 bases, leaving 8 bases of the junction unmatched. Germline CDR1 MGHRA, CDR2 YSYEKL. The CDR3 runs to 14 residues. This CDR3 reads CASRPRQGLYEQYF. The CDR3 bases are TGCGCCAGCAGACCCCGACAGGGCCTCTACGAGCAGTACTTC.

The gene calls are TRBV6-6 and TRBJ2-2; 9 bases fit TRBD2. Trimming at V came to 6 bases and at J to 2 bases, leaving 4 bases not matched to a gene. CDR3 length: 15 residues. Germline V gene lookup returns CDR1 MNHNY and CDR2 SVGAGI (reference sequence). CDR3 sequence reads: CASSRLAVNTGELFF. The CDR3 nucleotides are TGTGCCAGCAGCCGACTAGCGGTTAACACCGGGGAGCTGTTTTTT.

The table lists this clonotype with a few counts. The chain is built from TRBV7-2 and TRBJ2-1; the match to TRBD2 covers 7 bases. V trimming: 5 bases; J trimming: 4 bases; junction bases outside the gene matches: 8. This CDR3 comprises 15 residues. CDR1 and CDR2 from the germline V gene are SGHTA and FQGNSA. The CDR3 DNA sequence: TGTGCCAGCAGCCCTTCAGCGGGACGATACAATGAGCAGTTCTTC. This translates into CASSPSAGRYNEQFF.

With respect to this clonotype: A clone one base away is much larger, so this may be a read error. V gene TRBV2 combines with J gene TRBJ1-5; 11 nucleotides line up with TRBD1. Looked up from germline, CDR1 is SNHLY and CDR2 is FYNNEI. This CDR3 is built from 14 residues. V was pared by 9 bases and J by 11 bases, with 12 bases of the junction left unmatched. CDR3 sequence reads: CASRPGQGGQSQHF. As DNA, the CDR3 is TGTGCCAGTAGACCGGGACAGGGGGGACAGTCCCAGCATTTT.

This clonotype showed up many times. V and J are TRBV27 and TRBJ2-3, with no clear D. The germline V gene has CDR1 MNHEY and CDR2 SMNVEV (reference sequence). Trimming took off 3 bases at V and 2 bases at J, with 9 bases between the two ends. The CDR3 spans 14 residues. In nucleotides, the CDR3 is TGTGCCAGCAGTTTGCGCTTCGCCACAGATACGCAGTATTTT. Its protein product is CASSLRFATDTQYF.

This clonotype showed up many times. The gene calls are TRBV12-3 or TRBV12-4 and TRBJ2-1, with unresolved D. The CDR3 loop spans 11 amino acids. V was cut by 8 bases and J by 4 bases, with 6 bases left in between. The CDR3 DNA sequence: TGTGCCAGCCGTTATTACAATGAGCAGTTCTTC. Translating it yields CASRYYNEQFF.

This clonotype was counted ten times or more. The chain carries TRBV9 and TRBJ2-3, with 7 nucleotides matching TRBD1. The CDR3 totals 15 residues. CDR1 SGDLS and CDR2 YYNGEE come from the germline V gene. V was pared by 4 bases and J by 3 bases, with 8 bases of the junction left unmatched. For the CDR3, the DNA is TGTGCCAGCAGCCCTCGACAGGGTGAGACAGATACGCAGTATTTT. It translates to CASSPRQGETDTQYF.

This clonotype has only a few counts. The chain recombines TRBV28 with TRBJ1-1, with D possibly being TRBD1 (5 bases). V lost 3 bases to trimming and J lost 11 bases, with 13 bases between them. CDR1 is MDHEN, CDR2 SYDVKM, per germline. The CDR3 runs 12 residues. The CDR3 reads CASSFQGIWAFF. The CDR3 DNA is TGTGCCAGCAGTTTCCAGGGTATATGGGCTTTCTTT. Full variable domain (remainder filled in from reference TRBV28 and TRBJ1-1): DVKVTQSSRYLVKRTGEKVFLECVQDMDHENMFWYRQDPGLGLRLIYFSYDVKMKEKGDIPEGYSVSREKKERFSLILESASTNQTSMYLCASSFQGIWAFFGQGTRLTVV.

This clonotype has only a few counts. The chain combines TRBV7-2 with TRBJ2-5, with 9 bases aligning to TRBD2. With V trimmed by 5 bases and J by 4 bases, 17 bases remained unmatched. There are 18 residues in the CDR3. CDR1 SGHTA and CDR2 FQGNSA come from the germline V gene. CDR3 nucleotides: TGTGCCAGCAGCGCAGGACGAGTAGCGGGGGCAGTGGGAGAGACCCAGTACTTC. It is translated as CASSAGRVAGAVGETQYF.

The V gene is TRBV20-1, the J gene TRBJ2-5, with a tentative D call TRBD1 (6 bases). Looked up from germline, CDR1 is DFQATT and CDR2 is SNEGSKA (reference sequence). V was pared by 0 bases and J by 5 bases, with 13 bases between. CDR3 length: 14 amino acids. The CDR3 nucleotides are TGCAGTGCTAGAGATGTCAGGGGTTCGGAGACCCAGTACTTC. This codes for CSARDVRGSETQYF.

DNA for the CDR3: TGCAGTGCTAGTACAGGTTCCTACGAGCAGTACTTC. As protein: CSASTGSYEQYF. The chain couples TRBV20-1 to TRBJ2-7, with a possible D match to TRBD1 (5 bases). Germline V gene lookup returns CDR1 DFQATT and CDR2 SNEGSKA (reference sequence). The CDR3 sequence is 12 residues long. V lost 3 bases to trimming and J lost 1 base, with 7 bases between them.

The genes are TRBV11-2 and TRBJ1-3; D is ambiguous. Germline CDR1 reads SGHAT; CDR2 reads FQNNGV. Trimming removed 2 bases at V and 0 bases at J, with 5 bases between. The CDR3 loop spans 14 amino acids. The CDR3 DNA sequence: TGTGCCAGCAGCTTAACCCTCTCTGGAAACACCATATATTTT. Translated: CASSLTLSGNTIYF.

This clonotype appeared a few times. The genes are TRBV2 and TRBJ2-2; TRBD1 is a possible D gene (6 bases). The CDR3 extends over 16 amino acids. V dropped 7 bases and J dropped 1 base, with 16 bases sitting between them. Germline lookup yields CDR1 SNHLY and CDR2 FYNNEI. The CDR3 DNA sequence: TGTGCCAGCAATCGCGATGGGACACTGAACACCGGGGAGCTGTTTTTT. Its protein is CASNRDGTLNTGELFF. The whole variable domain, remainder taken from reference TRBV2 and TRBJ2-2, is EPEVTQTPSHQVTQMGQEVILRCVPISNHLYFYWYRQILGQKVEFLVSFYNNEISEKSEIFDDQFSVERPDGSNFTLKIRSTKLEDSAMYFCASNRDGTLNTGELFFGEGSRLTVL.

This clonotype showed up many times. The chain joins TRBV6-6 to TRBJ1-2; D remains ambiguous. V was shortened by 6 bases and J by 4 bases, with 15 bases between the two germline ends. The CDR3 covers 14 residues. Per germline, CDR1 MNHNY and CDR2 SVGAGI (reference sequence). For the CDR3, the DNA is TGTGCCAGCAGAACCCTAGGGTTATTCTATGGCTACACCTTC. Translation: CASRTLGLFYGYTF.

This clonotype occurred many times. V is TRBV11-2 and J is TRBJ2-4; 8 positions match TRBD1. The CDR3 loop spans 14 amino acids. The germline CDR1 and CDR2 sequences are SGHAT and FQNNGV. J lost 8 bases, V lost 4 bases, and 7 bases had no gene match. CDR3 coding DNA: TGTGCCAGCAGCTCCCCCACAGGGGGATACATTCAGTACTTC. This translates into CASSSPTGGYIQYF. Full variable domain (outside the CDR3, taken from reference TRBV11-2 and TRBJ2-4): EAGVAQSPRYKIIEKRQSVAFWCNPISGHATLYWYQQILGQGPKLLIQFQNNGVVDDSQLPKDRFSAERLKGVDSTLKIQPAKLEDSAVYLCASSSPTGGYIQYFGAGTRLSVL.

In this sample, this clonotype turned up many times. The V call is TRBV7-6, the J call TRBJ2-3, with a tentative D call TRBD2 (6 bases). Trimming stripped 9 bases from V and 2 bases from J, with 12 bases between. The CDR3 runs 13 residues. CDR1 and CDR2 from the germline V gene are SGHVS and FNYEAQ. The CDR3 DNA sequence: TGTGCCAGTCGGCGGGGTCCCACAGATACGCAGTATTTT. Translation: CASRRGPTDTQYF.

This clonotype was observed a few times. The V call is TRBV7-2, the J call TRBJ2-1; perhaps TRBD1 as D (5 bases). Trimming cost V 1 base and J 0 bases, with 10 bases left between them. Germline V gene lookup returns CDR1 SGHTA and CDR2 FQGNSA. The CDR3 extends over 16 amino acids. In nucleotides, the CDR3 is TGTGCCAGCAGCTTAGTTCCAGGGCCCTCCTACAATGAGCAGTTCTTC. It yields the protein CASSLVPGPSYNEQFF.

A few counts support this clonotype. The chain joins TRBV21-1 to TRBJ2-5; TRBD1, as called in the table, went unchecked against the DNA. TRBV21-1 is listed as a pseudogene. The CDR3 covers 22 residues. The CDR3 reads CASSKTSRGLVTQGGLQETQYF. As DNA, the CDR3 is TGTGCCAGCAGCAAAACGTCTCGGGGATTAGTGACACAAGGGGGCCTACAAGAGACCCAGTACTTC.

This clonotype was found a few times. The V and J genes are TRBV20-1 and TRBJ2-5; possible D gene TRBD1, 6 bases. The germline V gene encodes CDR1 DFQATT and CDR2 SNEGSKA (reference sequence). Trimming took off 0 bases at V and 1 base at J, with 12 bases between the two ends. This CDR3 has 15 residues. CDR3 loop: CSARDFRGFQETQYF. CDR3 nucleotide sequence: TGCAGTGCTAGAGATTTTAGGGGGTTCCAAGAGACCCAGTACTTC.

There are many counts of this clonotype. This chain connects TRBV28 to TRBJ1-5; tentative D call: TRBD1 (6 bases). The CDR3 is made up of 15 amino acids. With 5 bases removed from V and 7 bases from J, the gap between germline ends came to 18 bases. Per the germline V gene, CDR1 is MDHEN and CDR2 is SYDVKM. CDR3: CASSPGGQGRQPQHF. DNA for the CDR3: TGTGCCAGCAGTCCCGGGGGGCAGGGGAGACAGCCCCAGCATTTT.

This clonotype was seen only a few times. The rearrangement joins TRBV10-1 to TRBJ2-3, with D unclear. The length of the CDR3 is 13 residues. Trimming shortened V by 5 bases and J by 3 bases, and 9 bases separated the two germline ends. CDR1 and CDR2 (germline): WNHNN, SYGVQD (reference sequence). The CDR3 region is CASSLLYTDTQYF. DNA for the CDR3: TGCGCCAGCAGTCTCCTTTATACAGATACGCAGTATTTT.

This clonotype was recorded at least ten times. The V gene is TRBV11-1, the J gene TRBJ1-1; unclear D gene. This CDR3 region has 14 residues. The germline gives CDR1 SGHAT, CDR2 FQDESV (reference sequence). Trimming took 5 bases from V and 3 from J, leaving 13 bases between them. The CDR3 DNA follows: TGTGCCAGCAGCGGACCGGGCCTCCACACTGAAGCTTTCTTT. This encodes CASSGPGLHTEAFF.

This clonotype turned up a few times. The chain joins TRBV20-1 to TRBJ2-7, with D tentatively TRBD1 or TRBD2 (7 bases each). The CDR3 totals 15 residues. V was pared by 6 bases and J by 1 base, with 19 bases between. Germline assignment: CDR1 DFQATT and CDR2 SNEGSKA (reference sequence). The CDR3 region is CSAGGGDSGSYEQYF. DNA for the CDR3: TGCAGTGCCGGGGGAGGGGACAGTGGATCCTACGAGCAGTACTTC.

This clonotype was observed many times. The J gene is TRBJ2-7, the V gene TRBV9; D remains unclear. Germline values: CDR1 SGDLS, CDR2 YYNGEE. The V end was cut by 0 bases, the J end by 3 bases, with 16 bases between. This CDR3 is built from 16 residues. The CDR3 region is CASSVAPTQASYEQYF. DNA of the CDR3: TGTGCCAGCAGCGTAGCCCCCACGCAGGCCAGCTACGAGCAGTACTTC. Full variable domain (remainder filled in from reference TRBV9 and TRBJ2-7): DSGVTQTPKHLITATGQRVTLRCSPRSGDLSVYWYQQSLDQGLQFLIQYYNGEERAKGNILERFSAQQFPDLHSELNLSSLELGDSALYFCASSVAPTQASYEQYFGPGTRLTVT.

This clonotype has at least ten counts. V is TRBV5-4 and J is TRBJ2-7; 8 nucleotides agree with TRBD1. Losses at the gene ends were 3 bases for V and 0 bases for J; bases not matched to a gene: 2. The CDR3 covers 14 residues. Germline V CDR1 and CDR2: SGHNT, YYREEE (reference sequence). CDR3 DNA: TGTGCCAGCAGCTGGACAGGGAGCTCCTACGAGCAGTACTTC. It encodes CASSWTGSSYEQYF.